The clone carrying this TCR beta chain was recorded once. The sample originates from a study of shared clonotypes between healthy human individuals. Assay execution took place at the deep level. Data came from immunoSEQ multiplex PCR; TCRdb stores just in-frame clones and leaves some out. Of millions of clones listed, around nine tenths were seen once; the top ten hold 0.13% to 0.15%. This CDR3 is 13 amino acids long. V was pared by 1 base and J by 3 bases, with 6 bases between. Per the germline V gene, CDR1 is PRHDT and CDR2 is FYEKMQ (reference sequence). What was sequenced was naive CD4+ T cells sorted from blood. Subset given: CD45RA+ positively selected. The sequence came from a man younger than 35 in good health. The rearrangement joins TRBV13 to TRBJ2-5; D is unclear. As DNA, the CDR3 is TGTGCCAGCAGCTTAGAACCAGAAGAGACCCAGTACTTC. It codes for CASSLEPEETQYF.